This T cell receptor beta chain derives from a study of OX40 agonist ivuxolimab in advanced cancers. Background on the whole study: Ivuxolimab was a fully human IgG2 agonistic monoclonal antibody targeting the costimulatory receptor OX40 (CD134). Patients were allowed to have had prior anti-PD-1, anti-PD-L1 or anti-CTLA-4 therapy, and around two fifths of the dose-escalation patients had been treated with checkpoint inhibitors. Partial responses were achieved by three dose-escalation patients, of whom one had hepatocellular carcinoma and two had cutaneous melanoma. Of the approximately 50 patients in dose escalation, 19 had hepatocellular carcinoma, around 15 had melanoma, 9 had renal cell carcinoma and 9 had head and neck cancer. In the dose-escalation cohort, 70% to 85% of patients were male, and the mean age was roughly 56 years with a range of roughly 20 to 79. The paper covers the monotherapy dose-escalation part of the phase I ivuxolimab trial, which included N ≈ 57 patients. The point of sequencing TCRbeta in the periphery was to test whether ivuxolimab changed TCR sequence diversity and drove clonal T-cell expansion. Intravenous ivuxolimab was administered to patients every 2 weeks at six dose levels: 0.01, 0.1, 0.3, 1.5, 3 and 10 mg/kg.

The V and J ends are trimmed by 0 bases and 6 bases, leaving 6 bases between them. The germline V gene (reference sequence) specifies GTSNPN as CDR1 and SVGIG as CDR2. Inclusive of the bounding cysteine and phenylalanine, the CDR3 is 13 residues long. The read is trimmed to its CDR3 DNA, 39 bases read in frame from base 1. The trial excluded patients who had a history of autoimmune disease or were on systemic immunosuppression. Peripheral blood for TCR sequencing was drawn from every dose cohort at baseline, at cycle 4 day 1 and at cycle 7 day 1. The samples were taken from a phase I, first-in-human, multicenter, open-label dose-escalation trial of ivuxolimab. Adults with locally advanced or metastatic head and neck squamous cell, hepatocellular, melanoma or renal cell carcinoma were enrolled in the trial. CD4+ and CD8+ T cells were sorted separately from peripheral blood before TCR sequencing. In the case of this clone: It has no known antigen specificity. One base away there is no much larger clone; base qualities are not given.

The paper's findings and limits, for the study overall: Low levels of normalized T-cell clonal expansion were also seen in some patients who did not respond. After ivuxolimab, CD8+ T cells had more expanded clones than CD4+ T cells on average. Antigen specificity was not determined for the clonally expanded peripheral T cells. At doses of 0.1 to 3.0 mg/kg, clonal expansion of both CD4+ and CD8+ T cells in blood was seen between baseline and week 6. In partial responders in the 0.1-3.0 mg/kg groups, normalized peripheral clonal expansion was found to be among the lowest, especially among CD8+ T cells.

For sequencing of the TCRbeta CDR3 region, genomic DNA was extracted from the sorted cells. The immunoSEQ Assay was used for sequencing of TCRbeta CDR3 regions. In TCRdb, the immuneACCESS table is reduced to in-frame sequences with V and J assigned. These tables do not hold every clone; where another copy was compared, an unresolved V gene accounts for under half, and the others remain unexplained. The sample table records fewer than 120,000 clones; approximately 90% of these occur just once. Together, the top ten hold around 0.26% of the sample. The receptor's source is an adult with an advanced solid tumor such as melanoma, head and neck, liver or kidney cancer. The material was CD4+ or CD8+ T cells sorted from blood, obtained in a trial of the OX40 agonist ivuxolimab. The chain is assembled from TRBV30 and TRBJ1-6; perhaps TRBD1 is the D gene, with 6 bases matching. The DNA sequence is TGTGCCTGGAGTGTACAGGGTAATTCACCCCTCCACTTT. Its product reads: CAWSVQGNSPLHF.